The rows below give T cell receptor beta chains drawn from one sample of a study of blood T cell repertoires in COVID-19. Here immunoSEQ multiplex PCR was the method, and the copy in TCRdb shows in-frame clones only, minus some. Of approximately 70,000 clones in the sample, approximately 80% were seen once. Sequenced sample: peripheral blood. The receptors here all came from a woman aged 80 or older with acute or convalescent COVID-19. CDR3s include the opening cysteine and the closing phenylalanine or tryptophan. Fields, in order: D gene, J gene, clone size, V gene, CDR3 protein, CDR3 DNA. The D gene is left open where the match is weak. Not all rows give a size; the values are once, few, many and, for expanded clones, a class.

-	TRBJ1-2	-	TRBV9	CASSVSLVEGDGADYGYTF	TGTGCCAGCAGCGTATCTCTGGTCGAAGGTGATGGGGCGGACTATGGCTACACCTTC
-	TRBJ1-1	-	TRBV6-4	CASSEQFGGNTEAFF	TGTGCCAGCAGTGAGCAGTTCGGAGGTAACACTGAAGCTTTCTTT
-	TRBJ2-7	-	TRBV7-9	CASSSQGYEQYF	TGTGCCAGCAGCTCGCAGGGATACGAGCAGTACTTC
TRBD1	TRBJ1-2	few	TRBV7-2	CASSLNRGQYYGYTF	TGTGCCAGCAGCTTAAACAGGGGGCAATACTATGGCTACACCTTC
-	TRBJ2-3	-	TRBV9	CASSVGGVSTDTQYF	TGTGCCAGCAGCGTAGGCGGGGTTAGCACAGATACGCAGTATTTT
-	TRBJ1-2	-	TRBV30	CAWSVDNYGYTF	TGTGCCTGGAGTGTGGACAATTATGGCTACACCTTC
-	TRBJ2-5	-	TRBV7-8	CASSLGPETQYF	TGTGCCAGCAGCCTAGGTCCTGAGACCCAGTACTTC
-	TRBJ1-4	-	TRBV2	CASRSQANNEKLFF	TGTGCCAGCAGATCACAGGCTAATAATGAAAAACTGTTTTTT
TRBD1	TRBJ1-4	-	TRBV6-5	CASSYRGPKKLFF	TGTGCCAGCAGTTACAGGGGGCCTAAAAAACTGTTTTTT
TRBD1	TRBJ2-2	few	TRBV5-8	CASIQGTGGYTGELFF	TGTGCCAGCATACAAGGGACAGGGGGCTACACCGGGGAGCTGTTTTTT
-	TRBJ2-7	-	TRBV12-2	CASRLVGRGNEQYF	-
-	TRBJ2-2	-	TRBV30	CAWSVGWGPNTGELFF	TGTGCCTGGAGTGTAGGGTGGGGCCCGAACACCGGGGAGCTGTTTTTT
-	TRBJ2-5	-	TRBV30	CAWSVQGETQYF	TGTGCCTGGAGTGTGCAGGGGGAGACCCAGTACTTC
-	TRBJ1-1	-	TRBV6-1	CASSEGHLTSLNTEAFF	TGTGCCAGCAGTGAGGGACACTTAACCTCTTTGAACACTGAAGCTTTCTTT
TRBD2	TRBJ2-3	-	TRBV6-5	CASRPGLAMDTQYF	TGTGCCAGCAGACCGGGACTAGCGATGGATACGCAGTATTTT
TRBD1	TRBJ2-5	medium-sized	TRBV7-9	CASSSTGGSETQYF	TGTGCCAGCAGCTCGACAGGGGGCTCAGAGACCCAGTACTTC
-	TRBJ2-2	-	TRBV19	CASSATGDTGELFF	TGTGCCAGTAGTGCTACAGGAGACACCGGGGAGCTGTTTTTT
-	TRBJ2-1	-	TRBV4-1	CASSQDRPTGRTYNEQFF	TGCGCCAGCAGCCAAGACCGCCCGACAGGACGCACCTACAATGAGCAGTTCTTC
-	TRBJ1-1	-	TRBV21-1	CASSPRGRGMNTEAFF	TGTGCCAGCAGCCCCCGAGGAAGGGGGATGAACACTGAAGCTTTCTTT
TRBD1	TRBJ2-1	few	TRBV4-1	CASSQREGQGNNEQFF	TGCGCCAGCAGCCAGAGAGAGGGACAGGGTAACAATGAGCAGTTCTTC
TRBD1	TRBJ2-7	-	TRBV25-1	CASSGRDRSAPFYEQYF	TGTGCCAGCAGTGGCCGGGACAGGTCTGCACCCTTCTACGAGCAGTACTTC
TRBD1	TRBJ2-2	-	TRBV7-3	CASSWTGTVGTGELFF	TGTGCCAGCAGCTGGACCGGGACAGTGGGCACCGGGGAGCTGTTTTTT
-	TRBJ2-4	-	TRBV18	CASSPSGGQNIQYF	TGTGCCAGCTCACCGTCGGGGGGCCAAAACATTCAGTACTTC
TRBD2	TRBJ2-2	-	TRBV5-1	CASSGRLAGGRGTGELFF	TGCGCCAGCAGCGGGCGACTAGCGGGGGGCCGGGGCACCGGGGAGCTGTTTTTT
-	TRBJ2-1	-	TRBV11-3	CASSPREGPRGAEQFF	TGTGCCAGCAGCCCCCGGGAAGGCCCTCGTGGCGCTGAGCAGTTCTTC
TRBD1	TRBJ2-5	once	TRBV30	CAWSPHLTGVSKTQYF	TGTGCCTGGAGCCCTCATCTTACAGGGGTCTCAAAGACCCAGTACTTC
-	TRBJ1-4	-	TRBV5-1	CASSRGDRKNEKLFF	TGCGCCAGCAGCCGAGGTGACAGAAAAAATGAAAAACTGTTTTTT
-	TRBJ2-1	-	TRBV5-1	CASSSGLDNEQFF	TGCGCCAGCAGCTCCGGGTTGGACAATGAGCAGTTCTTC
TRBD1	TRBJ1-2	-	TRBV25-1	CASSGPGQPSARGYTF	TGTGCCAGCAGTGGACCGGGACAGCCGAGTGCGAGGGGCTACACCTTC